The rows below give T cell receptor beta chains drawn from one sample of a study of blood T cell repertoires in COVID-19. The assay was immunoSEQ multiplex PCR, and TCRdb's table has in-frame clones only and misses some. The table shows about 200,000 clones, with about 90% occurring only once. The specimen was peripheral blood. Receptors originate from a man aged 50 to 60 with acute or convalescent COVID-19. Each CDR3 is given with its conserved first and last residue. D genes are given only for firm matches. For some rows the clone size is stated as once, few or many, or as a class when expanded; others skip it.

d_gene,v_gene,abundance,j_gene,CDR3aa,CDR3nt
TRBD2,TRBV7-2,.,TRBJ2-1,CASTRAGTSYNEQFF,TGTGCCAGCACCCGCGCCGGGACTAGTTACAATGAGCAGTTCTTC
.,TRBV2,.,TRBJ2-2,CASSAQKTGELFF,TGTGCCAGCAGTGCCCAGAAAACCGGGGAGCTGTTTTTT
.,TRBV29-1,.,TRBJ1-5,CSVGGASNQPQHF,TGCAGCGTCGGGGGGGCGAGCAATCAGCCCCAGCATTTT
.,TRBV19,.,TRBJ2-3,CASTYSIGTDTQYF,TGTGCCAGTACTTACAGTATTGGCACAGATACGCAGTATTTT
.,TRBV28,.,TRBJ2-7,CASRLRDWSYEQYF,TGTGCCAGCAGACTCCGGGACTGGTCCTACGAGCAGTACTTC
TRBD1,TRBV7-9,.,TRBJ2-3,CASSSQGGTGTDTQYF,TGTGCCAGCAGCTCGCAAGGGGGCACAGGCACAGATACGCAGTATTTT
TRBD2,TRBV18,.,TRBJ2-5,CASSPTSGGYQETQYF,TGTGCCAGCTCACCGACTAGCGGGGGGTACCAAGAGACCCAGTACTTC
.,TRBV9,.,TRBJ1-2,CASSVGGYGYTF,TGTGCCAGCAGCGTAGGAGGCTATGGCTACACCTTC
TRBD1,TRBV7-2,.,TRBJ1-1,CASSLGPGQGSTEAFF,TGTGCCAGCAGCTTAGGCCCGGGACAGGGGAGCACTGAAGCTTTCTTT
TRBD2,TRBV27,once,TRBJ2-7,CASSSRTSGSYEQYF,TGTGCCAGCAGTTCCCGCACTAGCGGTTCCTACGAGCAGTACTTC
.,TRBV28,.,TRBJ1-6,CASSANRRGWSPLHF,TGTGCCAGCAGTGCTAACCGCAGGGGTTGGTCACCCCTCCACTTT
TRBD1,TRBV5-4,.,TRBJ2-2,CASSLANAWTGRGGELFF,TGTGCCAGCAGCTTGGCCAACGCCTGGACAGGGCGCGGCGGGGAGCTGTTTTTT
TRBD2,TRBV29-1,.,TRBJ2-5,CSVGASGSWTQYF,TGCAGCGTTGGGGCTAGCGGGAGCTGGACCCAGTACTTC
.,TRBV4-3,once,TRBJ1-2,CASSQDGRGFNYGYTF,TGCGCCAGCAGCCAAGATGGGCGGGGGTTCAACTATGGCTACACCTTC
.,TRBV19,once,TRBJ1-4,CASSTELNEKLFF,TGTGCCAGTAGTACCGAGCTAAATGAAAAACTGTTTTTT
TRBD1,TRBV3-1/TRBV3-2,.,TRBJ1-5,CASSHKRGQGATQPQHF,TGTGCCAGCAGCCACAAAAGGGGACAGGGGGCGACTCAGCCCCAGCATTTT
.,TRBV6-2/TRBV6-3,.,TRBJ1-1,CASSTTDSQLNTEAFF,TGTGCCAGCAGTACCACGGACAGCCAACTGAACACTGAAGCTTTCTTT
.,TRBV11-1,few,TRBJ2-5,CASTGVGETQYF,TGTGCCAGCACGGGGGTTGGAGAGACCCAGTACTTC
TRBD2,TRBV7-2,.,TRBJ2-1,CASSLSGNSYNEQFF,TGTGCCAGCAGCCTTAGCGGGAACTCCTACAATGAGCAGTTCTTC
.,TRBV9,.,TRBJ2-1,CASSEPRGLGSYNEQFF,TGTGCCAGCAGCGAGCCGCGGGGTCTCGGCTCCTACAATGAGCAGTTCTTC
TRBD2,TRBV5-5,.,TRBJ2-2,CASSGLAGREGGGELFF,TGTGCCAGCAGCGGTTTAGCGGGGAGGGAAGGTGGCGGGGAGCTGTTTTTT
.,TRBV5-4,.,TRBJ2-2,CASSPGAPNTGELFF,TGTGCCAGCAGCCCAGGGGCCCCGAACACCGGGGAGCTGTTTTTT
TRBD1,TRBV7-8,.,TRBJ1-2,CASSLRTGVNYGYTF,TGTGCCAGCAGCTTACGGACAGGGGTTAACTATGGCTACACCTTC